These 15 T cell receptor beta chains share one sample of origin, sequenced in a study of control samples from healthy donors and cancer patients. The data were produced by immunoSEQ multiplex PCR, yet TCRdb's version contains in-frame clones alone and is incomplete. The profile shows 110,000 or so clones, about nine tenths of them singletons. The specimen was blood. The receptors shown here come from a human donor in good health. The donor label of this sample is uncertain.

The chain employs TRBV19 and TRBJ2-7, with D perhaps TRBD2 (6 bases). This CDR3 has 14 residues. Trimming left V 5 bases short and J 6 bases short, with 17 bases between. Germline assignment: CDR1 LNHDA and CDR2 SQIVND (reference sequence). CDR3 in amino acids: CASSSGRGVAEQYF. DNA of the CDR3: TGTGCCAGTAGTTCCGGGAGAGGGGTCGCCGAGCAGTACTTC.

V and J are TRBV7-8 and TRBJ2-3; tentative D call: TRBD1 (6 bases). The CDR3 sequence is 15 residues long. Germline CDR1 SGHVS, CDR2 FQNEAQ. The V gene lost 10 bases and the J gene lost 2 bases, with 19 bases spanning the gap. The CDR3: CATGAGRPHTDTQYF. The CDR3, as DNA: TGTGCCACAGGGGCGGGTCGTCCCCACACAGATACGCAGTATTTT.

The genes are TRBV4-2 and TRBJ2-6; D is unclear. Germline V gene lookup returns CDR1 LGHNA and CDR2 YNFKEQ. Trimming removed 0 bases at V and 0 bases at J, with 6 bases between. This CDR3 has 16 amino acids. The CDR3 nucleotides read TGTGCCAGCAGCCAAGAGACACGCTCTGGGGCCAACGTCCTGACTTTC. Amino acid sequence: CASSQETRSGANVLTF.

This clone was found once. The genes are TRBV18 and TRBJ1-1; D not resolved. The CDR3 is 14 residues long. Trimming pared 0 bases from V and 0 bases from J, leaving 5 bases between. In germline, CDR1 is KGHSH, CDR2 LQKENI. CDR3 amino acids: CASSPPSMNTEAFF. The CDR3 DNA follows: TGTGCCAGCTCACCACCCTCAATGAACACTGAAGCTTTCTTT.

This sequence joins TRBV4-1 and TRBJ1-2; 9 bases line up with TRBD1. The CDR3 loop spans 16 amino acids. The J segment lost 7 bases and the V segment lost 0 bases, leaving 9 bases of the junction unmatched. Germline loops: CDR1 MGHRA, CDR2 YSYEKL. For the CDR3, the DNA is TGCGCCAGCAGCCAAGATCATGCCCCGACAGGGGGTGGCTACACCTTC. Translation: CASSQDHAPTGGGYTF.

The chain combines TRBV6-4 with TRBJ2-3, with 11 nucleotides matching TRBD2. J gave up 0 bases and V 5 bases, and 1 base lay outside the gene matches. The CDR3 runs to 15 residues. Per the germline V gene, CDR1 is MRHNA and CDR2 is SNTAGT. CDR3 DNA sequence: TGTGCCAGCAGTCCTAGCGGGGGGAGCACAGATACGCAGTATTTT. It yields the protein CASSPSGGSTDTQYF.

The CDR3 bases are TGTGCCAGCTCGACAGGGTCGGACACTGAAGCTTTCTTT. The encoded protein is CASSTGSDTEAFF. The chain recombines TRBV18 with TRBJ1-1; 7 bases align to TRBD1. Germline CDR1 is KGHSH and CDR2 is LQKENI. The ends lost 6 bases at V and 3 bases at J; junction bases unmatched: 4. The CDR3 contains 13 residues.

This chain links TRBV19 with TRBJ1-5; D gene uncertain. Trimming pared 4 bases from V and 2 bases from J, leaving 15 bases between. This CDR3 comprises 16 residues. The germline gives CDR1 LNHDA, CDR2 SQIVND (reference sequence). CDR3: CASSTHGRERNQPQHF. CDR3 nucleotides: TGTGCCAGTAGTACCCATGGGAGGGAACGCAATCAGCCCCAGCATTTT. Looking up the rest from reference TRBV19 and TRBJ1-5 gives the full variable domain: DGGITQSPKYLFRKEGQNVTLSCEQNLNHDAMYWYRQDPGQGLRLIYYSQIVNDFQKGDIAEGYSVSREKKESFPLTVTSAQKNPTAFYLCASSTHGRERNQPQHFGDGTRLSIL.

In this sample, this clone turned up once. V usage is TRBV27 and J usage is TRBJ1-1; possible D gene TRBD1, 5 bases. The CDR3 extends over 13 amino acids. CDR1 and CDR2 (germline): MNHEY, SMNVEV (reference sequence). Between the trimmed V and J ends, which lost 5 bases and 1 base, there was a span of 8 bases. CDR3: CASSHDRNTEAFF. In nucleotides, the CDR3 is TGTGCCAGCAGTCACGACAGGAACACTGAAGCTTTCTTT.

The CDR3 DNA sequence: TGTGCCACCAGTGATACAGGGGAGGCTTTCGTTGAGCAGTTCTTC. Translated, it gives CATSDTGEAFVEQFF. The rearrangement links TRBV24-1 to TRBJ2-1, with D possibly being TRBD1 (7 bases). The CDR3 runs to 15 residues. V shed 3 bases and J shed 9 bases, with 17 bases lying between them. CDR1 KGHDR and CDR2 SFDVKD come from the germline V gene.

In its sample, this clone was seen once. The CDR3 region has the DNA TGCGCCAGCAGCTCCTACACCGGGGAGCTGTTTTTT. Encoded protein: CASSSYTGELFF. The rearrangement links TRBV5-1 to TRBJ2-2; D uncertain. CDR1 and CDR2 from the germline V gene are SGHRS and YFSETQ. The CDR3 length is 12 residues. The germline V and J ends were trimmed by 3 bases and 3 bases, with 3 bases remaining between them.

The J gene is TRBJ1-5, the V gene TRBV10-3, with TRBD1 matching 7 bases. V trimming: 3 bases; J trimming: 3 bases; junction bases outside the gene matches: 5. Germline V CDR1 and CDR2: ENHRY, SYGVKD. This CDR3 is 15 amino acids long. The CDR3, as DNA: TGTGCCATCAGTGAAGGGGGCAGGGACAATCAGCCCCAGCATTTT. Amino acids: CAISEGGRDNQPQHF.

The J gene is TRBJ1-2, the V gene TRBV12-3 or TRBV12-4, with D unresolved. Trimming shortened V by 6 bases and J by 6 bases, and 14 bases separated the two germline ends. The CDR3 covers 13 residues. The DNA for the CDR3 is TGTGCCAGCAGCGCCGAAAGGGTCGATGGCTACACCTTC. Translating gives CASSAERVDGYTF.

The chain is built from TRBV18 and TRBJ2-1; D not certain. There are 16 residues in the CDR3. Looked up from germline, CDR1 is KGHSH and CDR2 is LQKENI. V was clipped by 0 bases and J by 7 bases, with 16 bases between them. The CDR3, as DNA: TGTGCCAGCTCACCACCGTCCTCGAAGGGTTTTAATGAGCAGTTCTTC. It codes for CASSPPSSKGFNEQFF. The whole variable domain, filled in from reference TRBV18 and TRBJ2-1, reads NAGVMQNPRHLVRRRGQEARLRCSPMKGHSHVYWYRQLPEEGLKFMVYLQKENIIDESGMPKERFSAEFPKEGPSILRIQQVVRGDSAAYFCASSPPSSKGFNEQFFGPGTRLTVL.

The DNA for the CDR3 is TGTGCCAGCAGCCATAGGAGTCGGACAGGGATAGGAGAGACCCAGTACTTC. It codes for CASSHRSRTGIGETQYF. The chain joins TRBV3-1 (or the pseudogene TRBV3-2) to TRBJ2-5, with 8 bases lining up with TRBD1. CDR1 and CDR2 from the germline V gene are LGHDT and YNNKEL (reference sequence). V lost 3 bases, J lost 4 bases, and 13 bases stayed unmatched. CDR3 length: 17 amino acids.